The 27 T cell receptor beta chains below come from one sample, sequenced in a study of cytomegalovirus exposure and HLA in healthy donors. Primers: 60 Vbeta forward and 13 Jbeta reverse. Measured with immunoSEQ multiplex PCR; TCRdb has only the in-frame clones, and not every one. The sample has roughly 140,000 clones; 50% to 75% are singletons. Sequences were obtained from PBMCs. The receptors come from a woman aged 30 to 39 in good health and CMV-seropositive.

This clone was picked up one time. The chain has TRBV7-2 and TRBJ2-6, with D possibly matching TRBD1 (6 bases). Germline CDR1 reads SGHTA; CDR2 reads FQGNSA. Trimming cost V 5 bases and J 0 bases, with 8 bases left between them. The CDR3 spans 15 residues. The CDR3 DNA reads as TGTGCCAGCAGCCAACAGGGCTCTGGGGCCAACGTCCTGACTTTC. Translating it yields CASSQQGSGANVLTF.

The chain combines TRBV2 with TRBJ2-3, with a weak D call TRBD1 (7 bases). V was pared by 6 bases and J by 3 bases, with 16 bases between. CDR3 length equals 15 residues. Germline CDR1 SNHLY, CDR2 FYNNEI. CDR3 DNA: TGTGCCAGCAGATATCAGGCAGGGGGGACAGATACGCAGTATTTT. Protein sequence: CASRYQAGGTDTQYF. The full variable domain, its missing parts supplied by reference TRBV2 and TRBJ2-3, is EPEVTQTPSHQVTQMGQEVILRCVPISNHLYFYWYRQILGQKVEFLVSFYNNEISEKSEIFDDQFSVERPDGSNFTLKIRSTKLEDSAMYFCASRYQAGGTDTQYFGPGTRLTVL.

The gene calls are TRBV2 and TRBJ2-3, with 10 nucleotides matching TRBD1. The CDR3 contains 14 residues. The V and J ends lost 7 bases and 6 bases, in that order; junction bases with no gene match: 7. Per germline, CDR1 SNHLY and CDR2 FYNNEI. Here the CDR3 DNA reads TGTGCCAGCAAGGCGGACAGGGGGTCCGATACGCAGTATTTT. This encodes CASKADRGSDTQYF. Full variable domain (rest looked up from reference TRBV2 and TRBJ2-3): EPEVTQTPSHQVTQMGQEVILRCVPISNHLYFYWYRQILGQKVEFLVSFYNNEISEKSEIFDDQFSVERPDGSNFTLKIRSTKLEDSAMYFCASKADRGSDTQYFGPGTRLTVL.

J is TRBJ1-1 and V is TRBV5-1; tentative D call: TRBD1 (5 bases). This CDR3 comprises 14 residues. V was trimmed by 4 bases and J by 4 bases, leaving 14 bases between them. In germline, CDR1 is SGHRS, CDR2 YFSETQ. CDR3 sequence reads: CASSIGSGGTEAFF. In DNA, the CDR3 is TGCGCCAGCAGCATCGGTTCCGGGGGCACTGAAGCTTTCTTT.

Here the CDR3 DNA reads TGTGCCAGTAGTACCGGACAGGCGACCTATGGCTACACCTTC. It translates to CASSTGQATYGYTF. The chain combines TRBV19 with TRBJ1-2, with TRBD1 matching over 7 bases. The trim removed 4 bases at V and 4 bases at J, leaving 6 bases unmatched. The CDR3 sequence is 14 residues long. From germline, CDR1 is LNHDA and CDR2 SQIVND (reference sequence).

The chain employs TRBV29-1 and TRBJ2-7; a possible D gene is TRBD1 (5 bases). The CDR3 extends over 12 amino acids. Germline CDR1 is SQVTM and CDR2 is ANQGSEA. The CDR3, as DNA: TGCAGTTACCAGGGTCTTTCCTACGAGCAGTACTTC. Its translation is CSYQGLSYEQYF.

V and J are TRBV2 and TRBJ2-1; 7 nucleotides line up with TRBD2. Trimming took 7 bases from V and 7 from J; bases not matched to a gene: 7. The CDR3 spans 13 residues. Germline V gene sequence: CDR1 SNHLY, CDR2 FYNNEI. The CDR3 DNA sequence: TGTGCCAGCACGGCTAGCGGTAGTAATGAGCAGTTCTTC. This translates into CASTASGSNEQFF.

The chain combines TRBV5-4 with TRBJ1-1, with 9 bases aligning to TRBD1. Germline values: CDR1 SGHNT, CDR2 YYREEE (reference sequence). This CDR3 comprises 15 residues. V lost 5 bases and J lost 4; bases outside the gene matches: 9. The CDR3 sequence: CASSQPGQGGTEAFF. The DNA of the CDR3 is TGTGCCAGCAGTCAGCCGGGACAGGGAGGCACTGAAGCTTTCTTT.

The J gene is TRBJ1-6, the V gene TRBV5-8; no clear D. The CDR3 sequence is 16 residues long. Trimming shortened V by 7 bases and J by 1 base, and 15 bases separated the two germline ends. Per germline, CDR1 SGHTS and CDR2 YDEGEE. Here the CDR3 DNA reads TGTGCCAGCGGGCGAGGGTTGGGATCCTATAATTCACCCCTCCACTTT. Protein sequence: CASGRGLGSYNSPLHF. Full variable domain (remainder filled in from reference TRBV5-8 and TRBJ1-6): EAGVTQSPTHLIKTRGQQATLRCSPISGHTSVYWYQQALGLGLQFLLWYDEGEERNRGNFPPRFSGRQFPNYSSELNVNALELEDSALYLCASGRGLGSYNSPLHFGNGTRLTVT.

This clone has just a few counts. This rearrangement joins TRBV6-1 to TRBJ2-7; 10 positions agree with TRBD2. V gave up 2 bases and J gave up 6 bases; unmatched junction bases: 7. This CDR3 contains 15 residues. CDR1 and CDR2 from the germline V gene are MNHNS and SASEGT. The CDR3, as DNA: TGTGCCAGCAGTGAACCGGGAGCGGGGGGGCGCGAGCAGTACTTC. Translated: CASSEPGAGGREQYF.

The chain is built from TRBV10-3 and TRBJ2-7, with TRBD1 as a possible D gene (6 bases). CDR1 is ENHRY, CDR2 SYGVKD, per germline. The CDR3 sequence is 14 residues long. V was trimmed by 10 bases and J by 2 bases, leaving 18 bases between them. This CDR3 reads CATRPGQTAYEQYF. In nucleotides, the CDR3 is TGTGCCACCAGGCCGGGACAAACGGCCTACGAGCAGTACTTC.

This clone was found once. The rearrangement links TRBV7-6 to TRBJ1-1; D perhaps matches TRBD1 (6 bases). This CDR3 region has 14 residues. Germline-derived CDR1 and CDR2 are SGHVS and FNYEAQ. V shed 6 bases and J shed 7 bases, with 18 bases lying between them. CDR3 in amino acids: CASRLFPGQGEAFF. Written as DNA, the CDR3 is TGTGCCAGCAGATTATTTCCGGGACAAGGTGAAGCTTTCTTT. Combining the CDR3 with reference TRBV7-6 and TRBJ1-1 gives the whole variable domain GAGVSQSPRYKVTKRGQDVALRCDPISGHVSLYWYRQALGQGPEFLTYFNYEAQQDKSGLPNDRFSAERPEGSISTLTIQRTEQRDSAMYRCASRLFPGQGEAFFGQGTRLTVV.

The genes are TRBV21-1 and TRBJ2-5; TRBD1, the table's D call, was not compared with the DNA. With the DNA end fitting TRBJ2-7 better, the J assignment may be wrong. TRBV21-1 is given as a pseudogene. The CDR3 length is 17 residues. The CDR3 nucleotides are TGTGCCAGCAGCAATGCTAACAGGGACAGGGGGCTCTACGAGCAGTACTTC. Translated, it gives CASSNANRDRGLYEQYF.

The sample holds a few counts of this clone. The gene calls are TRBV5-4 and TRBJ2-1; 12 nucleotides line up with TRBD2. V lost 4 bases to trimming and J lost 8 bases; unmatched junction nucleotides: 13. This CDR3 has 17 residues. Germline CDR1 is SGHNT and CDR2 is YYREEE (reference sequence). CDR3 protein: CASSATTSGGPRDEQFF. The CDR3, as DNA: TGTGCCAGCAGCGCCACGACTAGCGGGGGCCCCCGGGATGAGCAGTTCTTC.

This chain connects TRBV2 to TRBJ2-2; TRBD2 might be the D (5 bases). With 6 bases removed from V and 6 bases from J, the gap between germline ends came to 14 bases. This CDR3 has 14 residues. Looked up from germline, CDR1 is SNHLY and CDR2 is FYNNEI. The CDR3 sequence: CASREVNGAGELFF. The CDR3 DNA reads as TGTGCCAGCAGGGAGGTGAATGGAGCCGGGGAGCTGTTTTTT.

This rearrangement joins TRBV5-4 to TRBJ1-6; D is possibly TRBD1 (6 bases). V was pared by 0 bases and J by 8 bases, with 12 bases between. The CDR3 runs to 15 residues. From germline, CDR1 is SGHNT and CDR2 YYREEE (reference sequence). The chain's CDR3 is CASSLVSGADSPLHF. CDR3 bases: TGTGCCAGCAGCTTGGTTTCAGGGGCCGATTCACCCCTCCACTTT.

This chain uses TRBV5-1 with TRBJ1-1; tentatively, D is TRBD1 (6 bases). The ends were cut back, 3 bases at V and 2 bases at J, with 11 bases in the middle. CDR1 is SGHRS, CDR2 YFSETQ, per germline. This CDR3 region has 14 residues. The CDR3 spells CASSWTDSNTEAFF. The CDR3 DNA reads as TGCGCCAGCAGCTGGACGGACAGCAACACTGAAGCTTTCTTT.

The chain couples TRBV9 to TRBJ1-1; D is undetermined. This CDR3 comprises 13 residues. Trimming pared 2 bases from V and 3 bases from J, leaving 8 bases between. CDR1 SGDLS and CDR2 YYNGEE come from the germline V gene. CDR3 bases: TGTGCCAGCAGCGTTGGAGAATACACTGAAGCTTTCTTT. This sequence encodes CASSVGEYTEAFF.

This clone has more than one count but fewer than ten. J is TRBJ2-7 and V is TRBV14; 8 bases are shared with TRBD1. The germline gives CDR1 SGHDN, CDR2 FVKESK. This CDR3 has 15 amino acids. After removal of 1 base from V and 4 bases from J, the junction contained 6 bases not matched to a gene. The CDR3 DNA is TGTGCCAGCAGCCAAGGGGCAGGGGGCGGTTACGAGCAGTACTTC. Protein sequence: CASSQGAGGGYEQYF.

V usage is TRBV5-4 and J usage is TRBJ1-2; D might be TRBD1 (5 bases). CDR3 length: 16 residues. Germline V gene data show CDR1 as SGHNT and CDR2 as YYREEE (reference sequence). Between the trimmed V and J ends, which lost 5 bases and 4 bases, there was a span of 21 bases. This CDR3 reads CASRQDIGGALYGYTF. The CDR3 nucleotides are TGTGCCAGCAGACAGGACATAGGAGGGGCCCTCTATGGCTACACCTTC.

This clone was seen a single time. The chain is built from TRBV10-3 and TRBJ2-1, with TRBD2 matching 9 bases. Germline assignment: CDR1 ENHRY and CDR2 SYGVKD. V lost 6 bases and J lost 1; bases outside the gene matches: 4. The CDR3 spans 15 residues. CDR3: CAIRVAGVSYNEQFF. Here the CDR3 DNA reads TGTGCCATCAGGGTAGCGGGAGTATCCTACAATGAGCAGTTCTTC.

The chain recombines TRBV6-5 with TRBJ2-3; TRBD2 might be the D (5 bases). The CDR3 loop spans 16 amino acids. The germline V and J ends were trimmed by 4 bases and 0 bases, with 14 bases remaining between them. Per the germline V gene, CDR1 is MNHEY and CDR2 is SVGAGI. The CDR3 DNA reads TGTGCCAGCAGTTTCTTAGACACTAGAAGCACAGATACGCAGTATTTT. Its protein is CASSFLDTRSTDTQYF.

V gene TRBV7-9 combines with J gene TRBJ2-3, with 10 bases lining up with TRBD1. The CDR3 sequence is 14 residues long. CDR1 and CDR2 (germline): SEHNR, FQNEAQ (reference sequence). The V gene end was trimmed by 5 bases and the J gene end by 8 bases; junction bases not matched to a gene: 7. CDR3: CASSDRGRVGTQYF. In nucleotides, the CDR3 is TGTGCCAGCAGCGACAGGGGGCGCGTTGGTACGCAGTATTTT.

This clone was seen more than once but under ten times. J is TRBJ1-2 and V is TRBV9, with D possibly matching TRBD1 (6 bases). V lost 6 bases to trimming and J lost 0 bases, with 15 bases between them. Germline assignment: CDR1 SGDLS and CDR2 YYNGEE. This CDR3 has 15 residues. Written as DNA, the CDR3 is TGTGCCAGCACCCCGGGGGGGGGCTCTAACTATGGCTACACCTTC. It is translated as CASTPGGGSNYGYTF.

V usage is TRBV5-1 and J usage is TRBJ1-1, with D possibly being TRBD1 (5 bases). The V end was cut by 1 base, the J end by 7 bases, with 17 bases between. This CDR3 has 15 residues. Germline CDR1 is SGHRS and CDR2 is YFSETQ. This chain's CDR3 is CASSLWGVGGSEAFF. CDR3 in DNA: TGCGCCAGCAGCTTGTGGGGGGTTGGGGGAAGTGAAGCTTTCTTT.

The rearrangement joins TRBV5-1 to TRBJ2-5; no firm D call. The ends were cut back, 4 bases at V and 1 base at J, with 8 bases in the middle. The CDR3 consists of 13 residues. The germline CDR1 and CDR2 sequences are SGHRS and YFSETQ. CDR3 protein: CASSPGPQETQYF. The CDR3 DNA sequence: TGCGCCAGCAGCCCAGGCCCCCAAGAGACCCAGTACTTC.

In this sample, this clone turned up a few times. The CDR3 coding sequence is TGTGCCAGCAGCGGGAGCGCAGATACGCAGTATTTT. Translated: CASSGSADTQYF. The chain recombines TRBV9 with TRBJ2-3; D uncertain. Trimming left V 3 bases short and J 4 bases short, with 6 bases between. Germline V gene lookup returns CDR1 SGDLS and CDR2 YYNGEE. The CDR3 runs 12 residues.